This TCR beta chain was captured by sequencing in a study of cytomegalovirus exposure and HLA in healthy donors. This CDR3 region has 16 residues. V dropped 2 bases and J dropped 1; count of bases not matched to a gene: 7. Germline-derived CDR1 and CDR2 are SGHDN and FVKESK. With 60 Vbeta and 13 Jbeta primers, the PCR was carried out. TCRdb's table, derived via immunoSEQ multiplex PCR, lists solely in-frame clones and lacks some. The table lists about 140,000 clones, about four fifths of them singletons. The sample was PBMCs. The chain uses TRBV14 and TRBJ2-5, with 7 bases lining up with TRBD2. This clonotype was obtained from a young man in good health and CMV-seropositive. CDR3 sequence reads: CASSQLGWTSQETQYF. The CDR3 DNA is TGTGCCAGCAGCCAATTGGGGTGGACTAGCCAAGAGACCCAGTACTTC.